The 17 T cell receptor beta chains listed next were all sequenced from one sample in a study of OX40 agonist ivuxolimab in advanced cancers. Assay used: immunoSEQ multiplex PCR; TCRdb lists only in-frame clones, some missing. The top ten clones hold under 0.4% of a sample with fewer than 65,000 clones, 87% of them seen once. The source was CD4+ or CD8+ T cells sorted from blood, collected in a trial of the OX40 agonist ivuxolimab. These receptors originate from an adult with an advanced solid tumor such as melanoma, head and neck, liver or kidney cancer.

Only a few counts were recorded for this clone. The rearrangement uses TRBV5-5 and TRBJ1-4; D is unresolved. This CDR3 comprises 17 residues. CDR1 and CDR2 (germline): SGHKS, YYEKEE (reference sequence). The V and J ends lost 4 bases and 0 bases respectively, with 16 bases between them. The CDR3 bases are TGTGCCAGCAGCATCGCGCCCGGTGCTGCAACTAATGAAAAACTGTTTTTT. It codes for CASSIAPGAATNEKLFF.

The count of this clone is one. The V call is TRBV5-1, the J call TRBJ2-5; D may be TRBD1 or TRBD2 (6 bases each). This CDR3 is built from 17 residues. In germline, CDR1 is SGHRS, CDR2 YFSETQ. V was clipped by 0 bases and J by 4 bases, with 19 bases between them. The CDR3 sequence: CASSLEGGARMGETQYF. The CDR3 DNA reads as TGCGCCAGCAGCTTGGAGGGGGGCGCGCGTATGGGAGAGACCCAGTACTTC.

The chain combines TRBV28 with TRBJ2-4; tentatively, D is TRBD1 (5 bases). CDR1 is MDHEN and CDR2 is SYDVKM in the germline V gene. Trimming took 5 bases from V and 2 from J, leaving 19 bases between them. The CDR3 runs 17 residues. The CDR3 region has the DNA TGTGCCAGCAGTGACGCATCCCAGGGCTATTCCAAAAACATTCAGTACTTC. This codes for CASSDASQGYSKNIQYF. Combining the CDR3 with reference TRBV28 and TRBJ2-4 gives the whole variable domain DVKVTQSSRYLVKRTGEKVFLECVQDMDHENMFWYRQDPGLGLRLIYFSYDVKMKEKGDIPEGYSVSREKKERFSLILESASTNQTSMYLCASSDASQGYSKNIQYFGAGTRLSVL.

The rearrangement uses TRBV7-3 and TRBJ1-6, with D maybe TRBD1 (5 bases). The CDR3 covers 15 residues. V was cut by 1 base and J by 5 bases, with 9 bases left in between. Germline V gene sequence: CDR1 SGHTA, CDR2 FQGTGA. The CDR3 bases are TGTGCCAGCAGCTTAATAGACAGACATAATTCACCCCTCCACTTT. As protein: CASSLIDRHNSPLHF.

This chain links TRBV21-1 with TRBJ2-5; whether TRBD1, the table's D call, matches the DNA was not checked. TRBV21-1 is shown as a pseudogene. CDR3 length: 15 residues. In DNA, the CDR3 is TGTGCCAGCAGCAAATTCCGACAGATACAAGAGACCCAGTACTTC. It translates to CASSKFRQIQETQYF.

The chain recombines TRBV18 with TRBJ1-5; unclear D gene. The CDR3 runs 17 residues. V was clipped by 2 bases and J by 2 bases, with 16 bases between them. Germline V gene lookup returns CDR1 KGHSH and CDR2 LQKENI. This chain's CDR3 is CASSPWASAPRNQPQHF. In DNA form, the CDR3 reads TGTGCCAGCTCACCATGGGCCAGTGCCCCCCGCAATCAGCCCCAGCATTTT.

The rearrangement uses TRBV27 and TRBJ1-6; TRBD1 is a possible D gene (6 bases). The ends were cut back, 5 bases at V and 7 bases at J, with 15 bases in the middle. This CDR3 region has 15 residues. The germline gives CDR1 MNHEY, CDR2 SMNVEV (reference sequence). This CDR3 reads CASSPYGRGNSPLHF. The CDR3 DNA reads as TGTGCCAGCAGTCCGTATGGGAGGGGGAATTCACCCCTCCACTTT.

Notes on this clone: Other DNA sequences in the same sample also yield this CDR3. The rearrangement uses TRBV28 and TRBJ1-2; unclear D gene. This CDR3 comprises 12 residues. CDR1 is MDHEN, CDR2 SYDVKM, per germline. V shed 5 bases and J shed 2 bases, with 6 bases lying between them. DNA for the CDR3: TGTGCCAGCAGTCAAGGGAACTATGGCTACACCTTC. Translating gives CASSQGNYGYTF.

This chain joins TRBV10-3 and TRBJ2-3; 13 bases map to TRBD2. J gave up 3 bases and V 4 bases, and 4 bases lay outside the gene matches. CDR1 is ENHRY and CDR2 is SYGVKD in the germline V gene. CDR3 length: 16 amino acids. The CDR3: CAISAGTSGATDTQYF. The CDR3 nucleotides read TGTGCCATCAGTGCGGGGACTAGCGGGGCGACAGATACGCAGTATTTT.

The chain recombines TRBV5-1 with TRBJ1-4; D perhaps matches TRBD1 (5 bases). CDR1 and CDR2 (germline): SGHRS, YFSETQ. The ends were cut back, 5 bases at V and 3 bases at J, with 11 bases in the middle. The CDR3 loop spans 14 amino acids. The CDR3 loop is CASRGTGSNEKLFF. In DNA form, the CDR3 reads TGCGCCAGCAGGGGAACAGGATCTAATGAAAAACTGTTTTTT. Looking up the rest from reference TRBV5-1 and TRBJ1-4 gives the full variable domain: KAGVTQTPRYLIKTRGQQVTLSCSPISGHRSVSWYQQTPGQGLQFLFEYFSETQRNKGNFPGRFSGRQFSNSRSEMNVSTLELGDSALYLCASRGTGSNEKLFFGSGTQLSVL.

This chain joins TRBV5-1 and TRBJ2-7; 9 nucleotides agree with TRBD2. Per germline, CDR1 SGHRS and CDR2 YFSETQ. Trimming cost V 0 bases and J 6 bases; bases outside gene matches: 10. The CDR3 has 16 amino acids. This CDR3 is CASSLGAAGGLAEQYF. The CDR3 nucleotides are TGCGCCAGCAGCTTGGGGGCAGCGGGGGGCCTCGCCGAGCAGTACTTC. Combining the CDR3 with reference TRBV5-1 and TRBJ2-7 gives the whole variable domain KAGVTQTPRYLIKTRGQQVTLSCSPISGHRSVSWYQQTPGQGLQFLFEYFSETQRNKGNFPGRFSGRQFSNSRSEMNVSTLELGDSALYLCASSLGAAGGLAEQYFGPGTRLTVT.

V is TRBV7-2 and J is TRBJ2-3; D ambiguous. V gave up 5 bases and J gave up 3 bases, with 6 bases separating them. The length of the CDR3 is 12 residues. Germline-derived CDR1 and CDR2 are SGHTA and FQGNSA. CDR3 in amino acids: CASSPPTDTQYF. The CDR3, as DNA: TGTGCCAGCAGCCCCCCGACAGATACGCAGTATTTT.

V gene TRBV6-5 combines with J gene TRBJ1-4, with TRBD1 matching over 9 bases. The CDR3 length is 15 residues. J was trimmed by 7 bases and V by 4 bases; bases with no gene match: 7. Germline CDR1 MNHEY, CDR2 SVGAGI. Here the CDR3 reads CASSSEGQGGEKLFF. The CDR3 coding sequence is TGTGCCAGCAGTTCAGAGGGACAGGGCGGTGAAAAACTGTTTTTT.

This chain uses TRBV11-1 with TRBJ2-4; a weak D match, TRBD2 (5 bases). Germline V gives CDR1 SGHAT, CDR2 FQDESV (reference sequence). With 1 base removed from V and 9 bases from J, the gap between germline ends came to 16 bases. This CDR3 contains 15 residues. CDR3 amino acids: CASSLEGRGLAIQYF. CDR3 DNA sequence: TGTGCCAGCAGCTTAGAGGGTCGAGGTCTAGCCATTCAGTACTTC.

The chain has TRBV5-1 and TRBJ2-3; the match to TRBD2 covers 7 bases. This CDR3 has 16 amino acids. Germline-derived CDR1 and CDR2 are SGHRS and YFSETQ. Trimming at V came to 0 bases and at J to 5 bases, leaving 9 bases not matched to a gene. The CDR3: CASSLASGGTGDTQYF. The CDR3 nucleotides are TGCGCCAGCAGCTTGGCCTCGGGGGGTACGGGAGATACGCAGTATTTT.

This chain links TRBV6-5 with TRBJ1-5; TRBD1 matches at 8 bases. The CDR3 is 14 amino acids. The germline V gene has CDR1 MNHEY and CDR2 SVGAGI. V lost 6 bases to trimming and J lost 6 bases; unmatched junction nucleotides: 7. CDR3 sequence: CASRPDRVTQPQHF. DNA of the CDR3: TGTGCCAGCAGGCCGGACAGGGTGACTCAGCCCCAGCATTTT.

The rearrangement joins TRBV7-6 to TRBJ1-1, with 12 bases that match TRBD1. The J segment lost 4 bases and the V segment lost 5 bases, leaving 11 bases of the junction unmatched. This CDR3 spans 17 amino acids. CDR1 is SGHVS, CDR2 FNYEAQ, per germline. CDR3 loop: CASSPPGQGARSTEAFF. As DNA, the CDR3 is TGTGCCAGCAGCCCTCCGGGACAGGGGGCGCGAAGCACTGAAGCTTTCTTT.